Described below is a single T cell receptor beta chain sequence and its context. The antigen this receptor binds is unknown. No qualities accompany the bases; no much larger clone lies one base away. This sample was included in a study of blood T cell repertoires in COVID-19 (dated by TCRdb to 2018 to 2020). Concerning the study at large: Samples from collaborators originated in the United States, Italy and Spain and spanned both the acute and convalescent phases of COVID-19. The repertoires were released in a freely available public database meant as a resource for research on the immune response to SARS-CoV-2. Nearly every sample came with metadata listing a de-identified subject ID, COVID-19 status, age in years and sex. The prospective study material was composed of cDNA or gDNA derived from T cells, B-cell-depleted T cells, or PBMCs. The samples were drawn from the first 160 participants of the ongoing ImmuneRACE study and from 1,200 or so subjects provided by 6 global collaborators. Subjects who had been exposed to COVID-19, were actively infected with it, or had recovered from it provided the deeply sampled blood TCRbeta repertoires that made up the dataset. Where HLA class I and class II types were available, the types were taken from metadata supplied by the sample provider, not from assay-based typing.

In the prospective study, participants were about 18 to 89 years old, resided in about two dozen geographic areas of the United States, and were enrolled through a virtual design. Cohort assignment in the prospective study relied on participant-reported clinical history from a screening survey and a study questionnaire. ImmuneRACE Cohort 3 recovered participants were defined by two consecutive negative NP/OP PCR tests, healthcare professional clearance, or symptom resolution. In the prospective study, whole blood, serum and a nasopharyngeal or oropharyngeal swab were collected from each participant by mobile phlebotomists. Over an approximately 2-month period, participants in the prospective study had the option of providing additional blood draws and questionnaires. Prospective study blood samples were shipped either frozen or at room temperature before DNA extraction. Study-wide conclusions, independent of this receptor: How much clinical and demographic metadata was included differed by source and by participant, and the metadata was provided uncurated.

The immunoSEQ Assay, a bias-controlled multiplex PCR, was used to amplify TCRbeta CDR3 regions from genomic DNA. Concerning the study's data processing: Nucleated cell counts per sample were estimated from amplification of reference gene primers within the assay. Sequence reads were collapsed and filtered to measure the absolute abundance of every unique TCRbeta CDR3 rearrangement. For each sample, productive Simpson clonality was calculated by taking the square root of Simpson's diversity index across productive rearrangements. TCRdb carries this immuneACCESS record with in-frame sequences only. Its versions omit some clonotypes, under half of them owing to an unresolved V gene in the studies checked, with the rest unexplained. V, J and clone size are those of that table, while D and trimming were read from the DNA. For this sample there are under 150,000 clones; about 80% appear just once. Around 3% of the sample goes to the ten largest clones.

Sequencing used PBMCs or T cells enriched from blood (not recorded which). The clonotype was recovered from a woman between 45 and 60 years old who had recovered from COVID-19.

The DNA is as follows: TGTGCGGGGGGGCGGTCCAGCACAGATACGCAGTATTTT. Translation gives CAGGRSSTDTQYF. The chain is encoded by TRBV12-3 or TRBV12-4 joined to TRBJ2-3; matching of 7 bases hints at TRBD2 as the D gene. Inclusive of the bounding cysteine and phenylalanine, the CDR3 is 13 residues long. The retained sequence is limited to the CDR3, 39 bases, with the frame set at the first base.